Listed below are T cell receptor beta chains from one sample, sequenced in a study of T-cell reconstitution after alpha-beta-depleted transplantation in children. TCRdb analysed the PCR reads with MiXCR anew, one entry per CDR3 protein. The repertoire includes some 200,000 distinct CDR3 sequences, 9% to 10% of them detected once, and 5% to 6% sits in the top ten. The sample was PBMCs from the stem cell graft donor, taken from the stem cell graft. Source of these receptors: a human donor who donated a stem cell graft to a child with SCID. Both conserved end residues are part of each CDR3. Each record gives: clone size, V gene, D gene, J gene, CDR3 protein, CDR3 DNA. D genes are given only for firm matches. Where a row states a size, it is once, few, many or the class of an expanded clone; other rows omit it.

clone size: .; V gene: TRBV2; D gene: TRBD1; J gene: TRBJ1-5; CDR3 protein: CASSATGIYQPQHF; CDR3 DNA: TGTGCCAGCAGTGCGACAGGGATCTATCAGCCCCAGCATTTT
clone size: .; V gene: TRBV7-8; D gene: .; J gene: TRBJ1-1; CDR3 protein: CASSLAGSDRLAFF; CDR3 DNA: TGTGCCAGCAGTCTAGCGGGCTCAGATCGTCTAGCTTTCTTT
clone size: many; V gene: TRBV5-1; D gene: .; J gene: TRBJ2-6; CDR3 protein: CASSLWSTGSGANVLTF; CDR3 DNA: TGCGCCAGCAGCTTATGGTCCACAGGCTCTGGGGCCAACGTCCTGACTTTC
clone size: many; V gene: TRBV5-1; D gene: .; J gene: TRBJ1-1; CDR3 protein: CASSLGTGGFYAEAFF; CDR3 DNA: TGCGCCAGCAGCTTGGGCACGGGCGGGTTTTATGCTGAAGCTTTCTTT
clone size: many; V gene: TRBV20-1; D gene: .; J gene: TRBJ1-6; CDR3 protein: CSARPTGNSPLHF; CDR3 DNA: TGCAGTGCTAGACCTACCGGCAATTCACCCCTCCACTTT
clone size: many; V gene: TRBV7-9; D gene: TRBD1; J gene: TRBJ1-6; CDR3 protein: CASSPSDRAGSPLHF; CDR3 DNA: TGTGCCAGCAGCCCAAGTGACAGGGCGGGTTCACCCCTCCACTTT
clone size: many; V gene: TRBV3-1; D gene: .; J gene: TRBJ2-7; CDR3 protein: CASSPSSLGWQYF; CDR3 DNA: TGTGCCAGCAGCCCGTCTTCTCTGGGGTGGCAGTACTTC
clone size: many; V gene: TRBV28; D gene: .; J gene: TRBJ2-7; CDR3 protein: CASSPRDNSYEQYF; CDR3 DNA: TGTGCCAGCAGTCCCCGAGACAACTCCTACGAGCAGTACTTC
clone size: many; V gene: TRBV7-2; D gene: .; J gene: TRBJ1-2; CDR3 protein: CASSLESTGNYGYTF; CDR3 DNA: TGTGCCAGCAGCTTAGAGTCAACGGGTAACTATGGCTACACCTTC
clone size: many; V gene: TRBV5-1; D gene: TRBD1; J gene: TRBJ2-5; CDR3 protein: CASRQRPPGQGMGETQYF; CDR3 DNA: TGCGCCAGCAGACAAAGACCCCCAGGACAGGGAATGGGGGAGACCCAGTACTTC
clone size: .; V gene: TRBV5-5; D gene: .; J gene: TRBJ2-3; CDR3 protein: CASSLRVATDTQYF; CDR3 DNA: TGTGCCAGCAGCTTGAGGGTCGCCACAGATACGCAGTATTTT
clone size: many; V gene: TRBV6-2/TRBV6-3; D gene: .; J gene: TRBJ2-1; CDR3 protein: CASTLRISNEQFF; CDR3 DNA: TGTGCCAGCACACTCCGAATCAGCAATGAGCAGTTCTTC
clone size: many; V gene: TRBV7-8; D gene: TRBD2; J gene: TRBJ2-1; CDR3 protein: CASSPRRQRGWSNEQFF; CDR3 DNA: TGTGCCAGCAGTCCGCGTCGTCAGCGGGGTTGGTCCAATGAGCAGTTCTTC
clone size: many; V gene: TRBV5-1; D gene: TRBD2; J gene: TRBJ2-1; CDR3 protein: CASSLGGTSGIYNEQFF; CDR3 DNA: TGCGCCAGCAGCTTGGGCGGGACTAGCGGTATCTACAATGAGCAGTTCTTC
clone size: many; V gene: TRBV7-9; D gene: .; J gene: TRBJ1-1; CDR3 protein: CASSPRGAVNTEAFF; CDR3 DNA: TGTGCCAGCAGCCCTCGTGGAGCCGTGAACACTGAAGCTTTCTTT
clone size: many; V gene: TRBV12-3/TRBV12-4; D gene: .; J gene: TRBJ1-3; CDR3 protein: CASSPQGLRAFGNTIYF; CDR3 DNA: TGTGCCAGCAGTCCCCAAGGCCTAAGGGCTTTTGGAAACACCATATATTTT
clone size: few; V gene: TRBV2; D gene: .; J gene: TRBJ2-5; CDR3 protein: CASRGAGARSETQYF; CDR3 DNA: TGTGCCAGCAGAGGGGCGGGGGCGCGATCTGAGACCCAGTACTTC
clone size: .; V gene: TRBV20-1; D gene: .; J gene: TRBJ2-1; CDR3 protein: CSAKTRTASSDNEQFF; CDR3 DNA: TGCAGTGCAAAGACGAGGACAGCTAGCTCCGACAATGAGCAGTTTTTC
clone size: many; V gene: TRBV20-1; D gene: .; J gene: TRBJ1-5; CDR3 protein: CSARDLAGANQPQHF; CDR3 DNA: TGCAGTGCTAGAGATCTCGCAGGGGCCAATCAGCCCCAGCATTTT
clone size: many; V gene: TRBV7-2; D gene: .; J gene: TRBJ2-5; CDR3 protein: CASSPPGPSRQETQYF; CDR3 DNA: TGTGCCAGCAGCCCTCCGGGGCCCTCCCGGCAAGAGACCCAGTACTTC
clone size: many; V gene: TRBV5-5; D gene: .; J gene: TRBJ2-3; CDR3 protein: CASSLAGAGRTDTQYF; CDR3 DNA: TGTGCCAGCAGCTTGGCCGGGGCAGGGCGCACAGATACGCAGTATTTT
clone size: many; V gene: TRBV4-2; D gene: TRBD1; J gene: TRBJ2-7; CDR3 protein: CASSQGGQGAQEQYF; CDR3 DNA: TGTGCCAGCAGCCAAGGTGGCCAGGGGGCGCAAGAGCAGTACTTC
clone size: many; V gene: TRBV6-1; D gene: TRBD2; J gene: TRBJ2-1; CDR3 protein: CASSEFSGVSYNEQFF; CDR3 DNA: TGTGCCAGCAGTGAATTTAGCGGGGTTTCCTACAATGAGCAGTTCTTC
clone size: many; V gene: TRBV11-2; D gene: .; J gene: TRBJ2-1; CDR3 protein: CASSPLGPSSYNEQFF; CDR3 DNA: TGTGCCAGCAGCCCCCTCGGCCCGAGCTCCTACAATGAGCAGTTCTTC
clone size: many; V gene: TRBV27; D gene: .; J gene: TRBJ2-1; CDR3 protein: CASSLSRRLWLGRSRNEQFF; CDR3 DNA: TGTGCCAGCAGTTTATCGAGGCGACTTTGGCTAGGCAGGTCTCGGAATGAGCAGTTCTTC
clone size: many; V gene: TRBV24-1; D gene: TRBD1; J gene: TRBJ2-1; CDR3 protein: CATGGTGENEQFF; CDR3 DNA: TGTGCCACCGGAGGGACAGGTGAAAATGAGCAGTTCTTC
clone size: .; V gene: TRBV21-1; D gene: .; J gene: TRBJ1-3; CDR3 protein: CASSKEETAGNTIYF; CDR3 DNA: TGTGCCAGCAGCAAAGAAGAGACAGCTGGAAACACCATATATTTT
clone size: many; V gene: TRBV7-2; D gene: .; J gene: TRBJ1-1; CDR3 protein: CASRRSGGVSEAFF; CDR3 DNA: TGTGCCAGCAGGAGAAGTGGGGGGGTTTCAGAAGCTTTCTTT
clone size: many; V gene: TRBV6-1; D gene: .; J gene: TRBJ1-6; CDR3 protein: CASSPDPEGSPLHF; CDR3 DNA: TGTGCCAGCAGTCCAGATCCAGAGGGCTCACCCCTCCACTTT
clone size: many; V gene: TRBV11-2; D gene: .; J gene: TRBJ1-2; CDR3 protein: CASSLVQGAGYTF; CDR3 DNA: TGTGCCAGCAGCTTAGTGCAAGGGGCCGGCTACACCTTC
clone size: many; V gene: TRBV5-5; D gene: TRBD1; J gene: TRBJ2-2; CDR3 protein: CASSSRDRGNTGELFF; CDR3 DNA: TGTGCCAGCAGCTCCCGGGACAGGGGAAACACCGGGGAGCTGTTTTTT
clone size: many; V gene: TRBV20-1; D gene: .; J gene: TRBJ2-7; CDR3 protein: CSANQYRSSYEQYF; CDR3 DNA: TGCAGTGCTAACCAATACAGGAGCTCCTACGAGCAGTACTTC
clone size: few; V gene: TRBV4-3; D gene: TRBD1; J gene: TRBJ2-7; CDR3 protein: CASSQDPGQGYEQYF; CDR3 DNA: TGCGCCAGCAGCCAAGACCCGGGACAGGGCTACGAGCAGTACTTC
clone size: many; V gene: TRBV7-9; D gene: .; J gene: TRBJ1-6; CDR3 protein: CASSFSDRPNSPLHF; CDR3 DNA: TGTGCCAGCAGCTTTTCCGACAGGCCAAATTCACCCCTCCACTTT
clone size: many; V gene: TRBV20-1; D gene: .; J gene: TRBJ2-5; CDR3 protein: CSAEVLYQETQYF; CDR3 DNA: TGCAGTGCAGAGGTACTTTACCAAGAGACCCAGTACTTC